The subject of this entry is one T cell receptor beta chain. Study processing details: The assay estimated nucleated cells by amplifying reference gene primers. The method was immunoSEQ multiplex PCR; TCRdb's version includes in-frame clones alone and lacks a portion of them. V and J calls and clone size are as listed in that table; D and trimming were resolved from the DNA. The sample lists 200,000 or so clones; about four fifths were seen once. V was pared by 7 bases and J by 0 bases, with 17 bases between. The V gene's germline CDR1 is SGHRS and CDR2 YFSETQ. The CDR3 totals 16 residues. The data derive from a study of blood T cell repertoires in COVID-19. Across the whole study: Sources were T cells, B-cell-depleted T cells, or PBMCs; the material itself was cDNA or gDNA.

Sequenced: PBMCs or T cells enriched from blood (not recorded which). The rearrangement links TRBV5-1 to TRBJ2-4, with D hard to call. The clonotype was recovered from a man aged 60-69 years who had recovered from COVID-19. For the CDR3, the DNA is TGCGCCAGCGCTCTCTCGGTTGCCTTAGCCAAAAACATTCAGTACTTC. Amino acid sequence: CASALSVALAKNIQYF. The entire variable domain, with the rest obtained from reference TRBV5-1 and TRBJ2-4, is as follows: KAGVTQTPRYLIKTRGQQVTLSCSPISGHRSVSWYQQTPGQGLQFLFEYFSETQRNKGNFPGRFSGRQFSNSRSEMNVSTLELGDSALYLCASALSVALAKNIQYFGAGTRLSVL.